What follows is one T cell receptor (beta chain) and its context. What it binds is not known. An end of the junction does not agree with germline; a read error may underlie this. A modified ARM-PCR protocol with three rounds of nested PCR amplified TCRbeta. TCRdb redid the calling of the multiplex PCR reads with MiXCR, one entry per CDR3 protein. The sample consists of 120,000 or so distinct CDR3 sequences, over 75% of them appearing once. This entry belongs to a study of tumor and adjacent non-tumor tissue in lung cancer. The wider study: Patients comprised over 9 adenocarcinoma, a couple of squamous cell carcinoma and 1 small cell lung cancer.

CDR3 size: 13 residues. Overall study findings and caveats: In normal lung, the top 100 clones were significantly more dominant than in tumor. Patients with more diverse tumor TCRs had worse survival. Tumor tissue had significantly higher TCR diversity than normal lung.

This sample's RNA came from whole unsorted tissue. Sequencing was carried out using lung tumor tissue. The chain links TRBV12-3 or TRBV12-4 to TRBJ2-1, with D possibly being TRBD1 or TRBD2 (5 bases each). This TCR was sampled from a man between 65 and 85 years old with non-small cell lung cancer. CDR3 protein: CASGLVSGTLQFF. In DNA form, the CDR3 reads TGTGCCAGCGGTTTAGTTTCTGGGACCCTGCAGTTCTTC.